This T cell receptor (beta chain) was found in a study of cytomegalovirus exposure and HLA in healthy donors. 60 Vbeta and 13 Jbeta primers were used in PCR. Method: immunoSEQ multiplex PCR; TCRdb's copy keeps in-frame clones and lacks some. The table includes 95,000 to 150,000 clones, approximately 80% detected once. This CDR3 is 13 amino acids long. V gave up 4 bases and J gave up 1 base, with 7 bases separating them. Germline V lookup: CDR1 SNHLY, CDR2 FYNNEI. The origin of this receptor is a man aged 40-50 years in good health and CMV-seronegative. The sequencing input was PBMCs. The chain is built from TRBV2 and TRBJ1-1, with unresolved D. CDR3 loop: CASSVDKNTEAFF. The CDR3 DNA reads TGTGCCAGCAGTGTTGACAAGAACACTGAAGCTTTCTTT.